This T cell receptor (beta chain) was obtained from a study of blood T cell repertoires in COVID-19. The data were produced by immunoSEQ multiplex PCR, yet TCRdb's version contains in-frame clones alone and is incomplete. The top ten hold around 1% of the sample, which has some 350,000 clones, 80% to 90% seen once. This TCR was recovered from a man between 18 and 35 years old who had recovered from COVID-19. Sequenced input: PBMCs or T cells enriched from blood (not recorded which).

The CDR3 reads CASSLVRGRLAGSYNEQFF. In DNA, the CDR3 is TGTGCCAGCAGCTTAGTTCGCGGGCGACTAGCCGGCTCCTACAATGAGCAGTTCTTC. The chain couples TRBV7-8 to TRBJ2-1; 7 nucleotides agree with TRBD2. Trimming removed 1 base from V and 0 bases from J; junction bases left unmatched: 12. CDR3 length: 19 amino acids. From germline, CDR1 is SGHVS and CDR2 FQNEAQ.